These 21 T cell receptor beta chains were sequenced from one sample in a study of memory CD4+ T cells and cytomegalovirus serostatus. The sort gate was single viable CD3+CD4+CD8-CD45RO+ cells for memory CD4+ T cells. Sequenced by immunoSEQ multiplex PCR; TCRdb stores in-frame clones only, minus some. The sample comprises fewer than 50,000 clones, 60% to 85% of which are singletons, and roughly 6.5% rests with the top ten. Source material: memory CD4+ T cells from blood. These receptor sequences come from an adult in good health and CMV-seronegative.

The V and J genes are TRBV7-2 and TRBJ2-5, with 11 bases fitting TRBD2. CDR1 is SGHTA, CDR2 FQGNSA, per germline. The CDR3 is 14 residues long. Trimming took 2 bases from V and 4 from J; bases not matched to a gene: 0. CDR3 residues: CASSLTSGRETQYF. The CDR3 nucleotides read TGTGCCAGCAGCTTAACTAGCGGGAGAGAGACCCAGTACTTC.

The table lists this clone with a count of one. This chain uses TRBV4-3 with TRBJ2-5, with 8 bases identical to TRBD2. Germline loops: CDR1 LGHNA, CDR2 YSLEER. The length of the CDR3 is 15 residues. V lost 1 base to trimming and J lost 5 bases; unmatched junction nucleotides: 6. CDR3 protein: CASSQVSGNGETQYF. Here the CDR3 DNA reads TGCGCCAGCAGCCAAGTTAGCGGGAACGGTGAGACCCAGTACTTC.

The V gene is TRBV5-6, the J gene TRBJ2-1, with D possibly matching TRBD2 (6 bases). Trimming shortened V by 3 bases and J by 0 bases, and 13 bases separated the two germline ends. CDR1 and CDR2 (germline): SGHDT, YYEEEE. CDR3 length equals 16 residues. The CDR3 DNA follows: TGTGCCAGCAGCTGGGGTACCGGGAGCTCCTACAATGAGCAGTTCTTC. This sequence encodes CASSWGTGSSYNEQFF.

The chain employs TRBV4-2 and TRBJ2-5; perhaps TRBD2 as D (6 bases). The CDR3 runs 18 residues. Germline CDR1 and CDR2: LGHNA and YNFKEQ. Between the trimmed V and J ends, which lost 0 bases and 2 bases, there was a span of 19 bases. This CDR3 is CASSQDFSGRRGQETQYF. CDR3 nucleotides: TGTGCCAGCAGCCAAGATTTTTCGGGACGGCGGGGACAAGAGACCCAGTACTTC.

This clone appeared a single time. This chain uses TRBV7-3 with TRBJ2-7; D call uncertain. The CDR3 spans 15 residues. The germline V gene encodes CDR1 SGHTA and CDR2 FQGTGA. V lost 5 bases to trimming and J lost 1 base, with 15 bases between them. The chain's CDR3 is CASSTGPSRSYEQYF. The DNA for the CDR3 is TGTGCCAGCAGCACCGGGCCTTCCCGATCCTACGAGCAGTACTTC. Based on the CDR3 plus reference TRBV7-3 and TRBJ2-7, the full variable domain is GAGVSQTPSNKVTEKGKYVELRCDPISGHTALYWYRQSLGQGPEFLIYFQGTGAADDSGLPNDRFFAVRPEGSVSTLKIQRTERGDSAVYLCASSTGPSRSYEQYFGPGTRLTVT.

V gene TRBV30 combines with J gene TRBJ1-3, with D unclear. Germline V lookup: CDR1 GTSNPN, CDR2 SVGIG (reference sequence). Trimming shortened V by 7 bases and J by 1 base, and 14 bases separated the two germline ends. The CDR3 is 14 residues long. CDR3 amino acids: CAFEGGTSGNTIYF. The CDR3 nucleotides read TGTGCCTTCGAGGGTGGCACTTCTGGAAACACCATATATTTT.

J is TRBJ2-7 and V is TRBV5-1, with TRBD2 matching over 7 bases. V gave up 0 bases and J gave up 3 bases; unmatched junction bases: 3. CDR1 is SGHRS and CDR2 is YFSETQ in the germline V gene. CDR3 size: 14 residues. CDR3 amino acids: CASSLGPSGYEQYF. In DNA form, the CDR3 reads TGCGCCAGCAGCTTGGGTCCTAGCGGCTACGAGCAGTACTTC.

This chain links TRBV11-2 with TRBJ2-1; D possibly corresponds to TRBD2 (6 bases). V dropped 0 bases and J dropped 5 bases, with 14 bases sitting between them. The germline CDR1 and CDR2 sequences are SGHAT and FQNNGV. The CDR3 is 16 residues long. This CDR3 reads CASSLDLSGQNNEQFF. For the CDR3, the DNA is TGTGCCAGCAGCTTAGATCTGAGCGGGCAGAACAATGAGCAGTTCTTC.

This chain uses TRBV27 with TRBJ2-7; D might be TRBD1 or TRBD2, each matching 5 bases. The CDR3 spans 13 residues. The V end was cut by 1 base, the J end by 6 bases, with 10 bases between. Germline V gene lookup returns CDR1 MNHEY and CDR2 SMNVEV (reference sequence). CDR3 sequence reads: CASSLLVGGEQYF. CDR3 in DNA: TGTGCCAGCAGTTTATTGGTTGGGGGCGAGCAGTACTTC.

The rearrangement uses TRBV2 and TRBJ1-4; D is unresolved. CDR3 length: 15 residues. Trimming left V 4 bases short and J 3 bases short, with 12 bases between. Germline V gene data show CDR1 as SNHLY and CDR2 as FYNNEI. The CDR3, as DNA: TGTGCCAGCAGTGTCTTAGGCGGGTCTAATGAAAAACTGTTTTTT. This encodes CASSVLGGSNEKLFF.

The chain employs TRBV4-3 and TRBJ2-3, with TRBD2 matching over 8 bases. The ends lost 8 bases at V and 2 bases at J; junction bases unmatched: 6. CDR1 and CDR2 from the germline V gene are LGHNA and YSLEER. This CDR3 comprises 14 residues. The CDR3, as DNA: TGCGCCAGCCGGGTCGGACTAGCCACAGATACGCAGTATTTT. This codes for CASRVGLATDTQYF.

The rearrangement uses TRBV25-1 and TRBJ2-7, with 7 bases that match TRBD2. Germline loops: CDR1 MGHDK, CDR2 SYGVNS. Trimming at V came to 3 bases and at J to 1 base, leaving 3 bases not matched to a gene. The CDR3 spans 14 residues. The CDR3 sequence is CASSDFGGSYEQYF. The CDR3 DNA is TGTGCCAGCAGTGACTTCGGGGGGTCCTACGAGCAGTACTTC.

For the CDR3, the DNA is TGCAGCGGAACGGGACAGGGGAACACTGAAGCTTTCTTT. Translating it yields CSGTGQGNTEAFF. This rearrangement joins TRBV29-1 to TRBJ1-1, with 9 bases matching TRBD1. The CDR3 extends over 13 amino acids. V lost 7 bases, J lost 1 base, and 4 bases stayed unmatched. The germline V gene has CDR1 SQVTM and CDR2 ANQGSEA.

The V call is TRBV27, the J call TRBJ1-2; D unresolved. Trimming pared 3 bases from V and 6 bases from J, leaving 17 bases between. Germline V lookup: CDR1 MNHEY, CDR2 SMNVEV (reference sequence). This CDR3 spans 15 amino acids. CDR3 in DNA: TGTGCCAGCAGTTTGTCACTGTTCGCATCAGATGGCTACACCTTC. This translates into CASSLSLFASDGYTF.

Points on this clone: The sample holds other DNA sequences that translate to the same CDR3. The chain couples TRBV5-6 to TRBJ1-3; 9 bases line up with TRBD1. Trimming cost V 4 bases and J 2 bases; bases outside gene matches: 4. The CDR3 spans 15 residues. CDR1 is SGHDT, CDR2 YYEEEE, per germline. The CDR3 protein is CASSPTGGTGNTIYF. The CDR3 coding sequence is TGTGCCAGCAGCCCTACAGGGGGCACTGGAAACACCATATATTTT. Full variable domain (outside the CDR3, taken from reference TRBV5-6 and TRBJ1-3): DAGVTQSPTHLIKTRGQQVTLRCSPKSGHDTVSWYQQALGQGPQFIFQYYEEEERQRGNFPDRFSGHQFPNYSSELNVNALLLGDSALYLCASSPTGGTGNTIYFGEGSWLTVV.

The rearrangement links TRBV21-1 to TRBJ2-7; TRBD1, the table's D call, lacks a check against the DNA. TRBV21-1 is a listed pseudogene. This CDR3 spans 13 amino acids. CDR3 sequence (DNA): TGTGCCAGCAGCAAAGTCGGGACAGGGGAGCAGTACTTC. As protein: CASSKVGTGEQYF.

The chain couples TRBV9 to TRBJ2-2; TRBD2 aligns across 9 bases. The junction had 3 bases not matched to a gene; V was cut back by 3 bases and J by 6 bases. The CDR3 runs to 14 residues. CDR1 and CDR2 (germline): SGDLS, YYNGEE. This CDR3 reads CASSGGLAPGELFF. For the CDR3, the DNA is TGTGCCAGCAGCGGGGGACTAGCCCCCGGGGAGCTGTTTTTT.

The chain carries TRBV10-1 and TRBJ1-5; D might be TRBD1 (5 bases). There are 11 residues in the CDR3. Germline CDR1 WNHNN, CDR2 SYGVQD (reference sequence). V was clipped by 11 bases and J by 5 bases, with 10 bases between them. The CDR3 loop is CAPRGDQPQHF. In DNA form, the CDR3 reads TGCGCCCCCAGAGGGGATCAGCCCCAGCATTTT.

V gene TRBV7-2 combines with J gene TRBJ2-2; the D call may be TRBD1 or TRBD2 (5 bases each). Germline CDR1 reads SGHTA; CDR2 reads FQGNSA. The CDR3 runs 14 residues. V was pared by 1 base and J by 6 bases, with 9 bases between. The CDR3 protein is CASSLVGTPGELFF. The DNA of the CDR3 is TGTGCCAGCAGCTTAGTAGGGACCCCCGGGGAGCTGTTTTTT.

This clone came up a few times. The chain recombines TRBV7-9 with TRBJ2-2; D might be TRBD1 (6 bases). Trimming took off 5 bases at V and 4 bases at J, with 17 bases between the two ends. This CDR3 has 16 residues. CDR1 and CDR2 (germline): SEHNR, FQNEAQ (reference sequence). The CDR3 DNA reads as TGTGCCAGCAGCATTCTGACAGGCCGGGGCACCGGGGAGCTGTTTTTT. It yields the protein CASSILTGRGTGELFF.

The chain uses TRBV7-2 and TRBJ2-1; D may correspond to TRBD1 or TRBD2 (5 bases each). CDR3 length: 14 amino acids. V was cut by 5 bases and J by 9 bases, with 17 bases left in between. Germline V gene lookup returns CDR1 SGHTA and CDR2 FQGNSA. The CDR3 bases are TGTGCCAGCAGCCGAGAGCACCGGGACGTTGAGCAGTTCTTC. This gives the protein CASSREHRDVEQFF.